The 30 T cell receptor beta chains reported below all come from one sample, sequenced in a study of CD8+CD57+ T cells in acquired aplastic anemia (dated 2018 in TCRdb). These reads were obtained on an Illumina HiSeq 2000. Profiling of TCR beta VDJ combinations and CDR3 sequences used genomic DNA as the template. TCRdb reprocessing: public reads trimmed at Q25 with fastp, clones called with MiXCR, in-frame beta chains kept. Every distinct CDR3 protein forms one entry, paired with its most common genes and DNA. This sample lists 150,000 to 200,000 distinct CDR3 sequences; less than 65% were detected once. The ten largest clones capture 46% of the sample. The source material was sorted CD4+, CD8+, or CD8+CD57+ T cells (not recorded which) from PBMCs. These receptors originate from a human donor with severe aplastic anemia or a healthy control (not recorded which).

This rearrangement joins TRBV14 to TRBJ2-1, with 7 nucleotides matching TRBD2. The V gene end was trimmed by 8 bases and the J gene end by 2 bases; junction bases not matched to a gene: 6. The CDR3 is 14 amino acids. Per the germline V gene, CDR1 is SGHDN and CDR2 is FVKESK. The CDR3 reads CASQREGTYNEQFF. CDR3 DNA sequence: TGTGCCAGCCAAAGGGAGGGGACCTACAATGAGCAGTTCTTC.

Concerning this clonotype itself: The junction shows a germline mismatch at one end, possibly a read error. This chain uses TRBV7-2 with TRBJ2-3; the match to TRBD2 covers 12 bases. Germline V gene data show CDR1 as SGHTA and CDR2 as FQGNSA. The CDR3 loop spans 15 amino acids. CDR3 sequence reads: CASSFTSGRTDTQYF. The CDR3 nucleotides read TGCGCCAGCAGCTTTACTAGCGGGAGGACAGATACGCAGTATTTT.

The chain carries TRBV19 and TRBJ1-6; TRBD1 aligns across 7 bases. Per the germline V gene, CDR1 is LNHDA and CDR2 is SQIVND (reference sequence). This CDR3 has 16 residues. Trimming at V came to 4 bases and at J to 5 bases, leaving 8 bases not matched to a gene. DNA for the CDR3: TGTGCCAGTAGTAAATCGAGGGGGCAAAATAATTCACCCCTCCACTTT. Translated, it gives CASSKSRGQNNSPLHF.

V is TRBV19 and J is TRBJ2-1, with 10 bases fitting TRBD1. Germline V gives CDR1 LNHDA, CDR2 SQIVND (reference sequence). J was trimmed by 6 bases and V by 5 bases; bases with no gene match: 7. The CDR3 contains 15 residues. The CDR3 spells CASSARTGGPNEQFF. The DNA for the CDR3 is TGTGCCAGTAGTGCCAGGACAGGGGGTCCCAATGAGCAGTTCTTC.

The chain is built from TRBV6-1 and TRBJ2-1; tentative D call: TRBD1 (6 bases). The end of the DNA is better explained by TRBJ2-7, so the J call may be wrong. Germline V CDR1 and CDR2: MNHNS, SASEGT. This CDR3 has 16 amino acids. The CDR3 here is CASMDWGQEERYEQYF. CDR3 nucleotides: TGTGCCAGCATGGATTGGGGGCAAGAAGAACGGTACGAGCAGTACTTC.

This sequence joins TRBV5-6 and TRBJ1-2, with D hard to call. The CDR3 has 14 amino acids. From germline, CDR1 is SGHDT and CDR2 YYEEEE. V lost 4 bases, J lost 4 bases, and 14 bases lay in between. CDR3 region: CASSPQGFRYGYTF. In nucleotides, the CDR3 is TGTGCCAGCAGCCCCCAAGGGTTTCGCTATGGCTACACCTTC.

The DNA of the CDR3 is TGTGCCAGCAGTTTAGGGGGACTAGCGGGGGTTGAGACCCAGTACTTC. It specifies CASSLGGLAGVETQYF. The chain links TRBV12-3 or TRBV12-4 to TRBJ2-5, with 14 bases aligning to TRBD2. The CDR3 contains 16 residues. V dropped 1 base and J dropped 5; count of bases not matched to a gene: 3.

The chain carries TRBV14 and TRBJ1-4; D is possibly TRBD1 (6 bases). CDR3 length equals 14 residues. Germline CDR1 and CDR2: SGHDN and FVKESK. Trimming took 4 bases from V and 8 from J, leaving 14 bases between them. For the CDR3, the DNA is TGTGCCAGCAGCCGGGAGAAGGGGGGGGAAAAACTGTTTTTT. As protein: CASSREKGGEKLFF.

The sample holds many counts of this clonotype. The V gene is TRBV9, the J gene TRBJ1-6; D perhaps matches TRBD1 (6 bases). The CDR3 contains 18 residues. Deletions cut 0 bases from V and 7 bases from J, with 20 bases between. Per germline, CDR1 SGDLS and CDR2 YYNGEE. CDR3 residues: CASSVAVGQGTGNSPLHF. The CDR3 nucleotides read TGTGCCAGCAGCGTAGCTGTGGGACAAGGGACGGGAAATTCACCCCTCCACTTT.

This clonotype was counted many times. The rearrangement uses TRBV5-1 and TRBJ2-7; D ambiguous. V gave up 5 bases and J gave up 3 bases, with 9 bases separating them. There are 12 residues in the CDR3. The germline V gene encodes CDR1 SGHRS and CDR2 YFSETQ. Here the CDR3 reads CASRGQSYEQYF. The CDR3 DNA reads as TGCGCCAGCAGAGGGCAGAGCTACGAGCAGTACTTC.

This clonotype came up a few times. A clone one base away is much larger, so this may be a read error. The genes are TRBV9 and TRBJ2-2, with a weak D call TRBD1 (6 bases). CDR1 and CDR2 from the germline V gene are SGDLS and YYNGEE. This CDR3 has 16 amino acids. CDR3 sequence (DNA): TGCGCCAGCAGCCAAGATACAGGGTTGGCCACCGGGGAGCTGTCTTTT. This codes for CASSQDTGLATGELSF.

V and J are TRBV6-5 and TRBJ2-5; D gene unclear. Per germline, CDR1 MNHEY and CDR2 SVGAGI. The V end was cut by 5 bases, the J end by 5 bases, with 9 bases between. The length of the CDR3 is 12 residues. In nucleotides, the CDR3 is TGTGCCAGCAGTCCAACTGGTGAGACCCAGTACTTC. It specifies CASSPTGETQYF.

This rearrangement joins TRBV14 to TRBJ2-1; unclear D gene. This CDR3 has 14 residues. V lost 2 bases, J lost 5 bases, and 10 bases lay in between. Germline V CDR1 and CDR2: SGHDN, FVKESK. The CDR3 is CASSQIGRHNEQFF. In DNA, the CDR3 is TGTGCCAGCAGCCAAATCGGTAGGCACAATGAGCAGTTCTTC.

V is TRBV6-6 and J is TRBJ1-1; the D is unclear. Trimming shortened V by 5 bases and J by 2 bases, and 12 bases separated the two germline ends. The CDR3 spans 14 residues. CDR1 and CDR2 from the germline V gene are MNHNY and SVGAGI (reference sequence). The CDR3 spells CASSQTEANTEAFF. The CDR3 DNA is TGTGCCAGCAGTCAAACGGAAGCAAACACTGAAGCTTTCTTT.

This clonotype was detected only once. In this CDR3 the conserved last residue, phenylalanine or tryptophan, is missing, so a read error is likely. The chain carries TRBV28 and TRBJ2-5; a weak D match, TRBD2 (5 bases). V shed 4 bases and J shed 1 base, with 7 bases lying between them. Germline assignment: CDR1 MDHEN and CDR2 SYDVKM. The CDR3 contains 13 residues. CDR3 loop: CASSWRSQETQYS. DNA of the CDR3: TGTGCCAGCAGTTGGAGGAGCCAAGAGACCCAGTACTCC.

CDR3 protein: CASSEQGLAAHEQFF. DNA for the CDR3: TGTGCCAGCAGTGAACAGGGACTAGCGGCGCATGAGCAGTTCTTC. V usage is TRBV2 and J usage is TRBJ2-1; TRBD2 matches at 11 bases. This CDR3 is 15 amino acids long. With 2 bases clipped from V and 8 bases from J, the junction kept 5 bases outside the gene matches. Germline assignment: CDR1 SNHLY and CDR2 FYNNEI.

This clonotype was observed a handful of times. The rearrangement joins TRBV7-8 to TRBJ2-3, with no clear D. Germline V gene data show CDR1 as SGHVS and CDR2 as FQNEAQ. Trimming took off 1 base at V and 4 bases at J, with 12 bases between the two ends. The CDR3 spans 15 residues. This CDR3 reads CASSLVIPRSDTQYF. In nucleotides, the CDR3 is TGTGCCAGCAGCTTAGTAATCCCCCGGTCAGATACGCAGTATTTT.

This chain connects TRBV7-9 to TRBJ1-4, with a tentative D call TRBD1 (6 bases). The length of the CDR3 is 16 residues. Trimming cost V 2 bases and J 0 bases, with 10 bases left between them. Per germline, CDR1 SEHNR and CDR2 FQNEAQ (reference sequence). CDR3 nucleotide sequence: TGTGCCAGCAGCTTATCGTCAGGGGCAACTAATGAAAAACTGTTTTTT. Its protein is CASSLSSGATNEKLFF.

The chain employs TRBV10-3 and TRBJ1-4, with D possibly matching TRBD1 (5 bases). The CDR3 extends over 13 amino acids. The germline V and J ends were trimmed by 7 bases and 8 bases, with 14 bases remaining between them. Germline CDR1 is ENHRY and CDR2 is SYGVKD. CDR3 DNA: TGTGCCATCAAGAGGGACGAAGAGGAAAAACTGTTTTTT. The encoded protein is CAIKRDEEEKLFF.

With regard to this clonotype: This may arise from a read error, as a much more abundant clone is one base away. V is TRBV5-8 and J is TRBJ1-5, with no clear D. The V gene lost 4 bases and the J gene lost 12 bases, with 11 bases spanning the gap. This CDR3 spans 11 amino acids. The germline gives CDR1 SGHTS, CDR2 YDEGEE. The CDR3 spells CASSPPQIQHF. DNA of the CDR3: TGTGCCAGCAGCCCCCCCCAAATCCAGCATTTT.

The chain employs TRBV7-3 and TRBJ2-1; D might be TRBD1 (7 bases). The germline gives CDR1 SGHTA, CDR2 FQGTGA. The CDR3 has 13 residues. With 4 bases removed from V and 9 bases from J, the gap between germline ends came to 13 bases. The CDR3 sequence: CASSSQGGSEQFF. As DNA, the CDR3 is TGTGCCAGCAGCTCCCAGGGGGGCAGTGAGCAGTTCTTC.

The chain uses TRBV7-9 and TRBJ2-7; D not certain. Germline V CDR1 and CDR2: SEHNR, FQNEAQ (reference sequence). The CDR3 has 14 amino acids. V lost 1 base and J lost 4, with 11 bases in between. This CDR3 is CASSLDGERYEQYF. CDR3 in DNA: TGTGCCAGCAGCTTAGATGGGGAAAGGTACGAGCAGTACTTC.

The V and J genes are TRBV5-4 and TRBJ2-5; D unresolved. The CDR3 has 15 residues. Germline values: CDR1 SGHNT, CDR2 YYREEE (reference sequence). The germline V and J ends were trimmed by 1 base and 5 bases, with 15 bases remaining between them. The CDR3 protein is CASSLSYSFRETQYF. In DNA, the CDR3 is TGTGCCAGCAGCTTGTCTTACAGCTTTAGGGAGACCCAGTACTTC. The full variable domain, rest sourced from reference TRBV5-4 and TRBJ2-5, is ETGVTQSPTHLIKTRGQQVTLRCSSQSGHNTVSWYQQALGQGPQFIFQYYREEENGRGNFPPRFSGLQFPNYSSELNVNALELDDSALYLCASSLSYSFRETQYFGPGTRLLVL.

This clonotype was detected only a few times. The CDR3 region has the DNA TGTGCCAGCAGCACATCGGGAGAAGAGACCCAGTACTTC. As protein: CASSTSGEETQYF. The chain recombines TRBV7-9 with TRBJ2-5; D possibly corresponds to TRBD2 (6 bases). Germline V gene data show CDR1 as SEHNR and CDR2 as FQNEAQ (reference sequence). Trimming stripped 5 bases from V and 3 bases from J, with 10 bases between. This CDR3 comprises 13 residues.

The CDR3 nucleotides are TGCGCCAGCAGCCCCTACACAGTAGATACGCAGTATTTT. Translation: CASSPYTVDTQYF. The rearrangement joins TRBV5-1 to TRBJ2-3; D call uncertain. The CDR3 length is 13 residues. Looked up from germline, CDR1 is SGHRS and CDR2 is YFSETQ. The V and J ends lost 4 bases and 5 bases respectively, with 11 bases between them.

The J gene is TRBJ2-7, the V gene TRBV9; D perhaps matches TRBD1 (6 bases). The CDR3 spans 15 residues. The germline CDR1 and CDR2 sequences are SGDLS and YYNGEE. V was trimmed by 4 bases and J by 4 bases, leaving 18 bases between them. The chain's CDR3 is CASSPQTGSSYEQYF. CDR3 sequence (DNA): TGTGCCAGCAGCCCCCAGACAGGTTCTTCTTACGAGCAGTACTTC.

This clonotype was picked up one time. The chain has TRBV29-1 and TRBJ1-5, with D unclear. The CDR3 sequence is 12 residues long. Per the germline V gene, CDR1 is SQVTM and CDR2 is ANQGSEA. V was cut by 4 bases and J by 3 bases, with 7 bases left in between. The CDR3 here is CSVGRPNQPQHF. In DNA, the CDR3 is TGCAGCGTTGGGAGGCCCAATCAGCCCCAGCATTTT.

This chain links TRBV12-3 or TRBV12-4 with TRBJ2-5; D is unresolved. This CDR3 is 14 amino acids long. V lost 2 bases and J 5 bases, leaving 12 bases between the germline ends. CDR3 in DNA: TGTGCCAGCAGTTTAAGCAGAACGGATGAGACCCAGTACTTC. Amino acids: CASSLSRTDETQYF.

V and J are TRBV19 and TRBJ1-2; D remains ambiguous. This CDR3 contains 12 residues. Germline loops: CDR1 LNHDA, CDR2 SQIVND (reference sequence). The V and J ends lost 10 bases and 2 bases respectively, with 11 bases between them. CDR3 region: CATKTGNYGYTF. The CDR3 region has the DNA TGTGCCACTAAAACGGGGAACTATGGCTACACCTTC.

The V and J genes are TRBV6-1 and TRBJ1-6; possibly TRBD1 for D (6 bases). This CDR3 contains 15 residues. Germline loops: CDR1 MNHNS, CDR2 SASEGT. Trimming shortened V by 7 bases and J by 7 bases, and 17 bases separated the two germline ends. DNA for the CDR3: TGTGCCAGCACCGAAGTGGGGGGGGGCAATTCACCCCTCCACTTT. Its protein is CASTEVGGGNSPLHF.